These 28 T cell receptor beta chains were all obtained from the same sample, sequenced in a study of CD8 T cells in Susac syndrome. Roughly 0.45 to 1 ug RNA was reverse transcribed with random hexamers. TCRdb recomputed calls from the immunoSEQ multiplex PCR reads with MiXCR, one row per CDR3 protein. The sample records roughly 190,000 distinct CDR3 sequences, less than 95% being singletons. Sequenced: CD4+ T cells from PBMCs. The receptor source for this set is a human donor in good health.

The chain joins TRBV18 to TRBJ2-1; 9 bases agree with TRBD2. This CDR3 spans 15 amino acids. Per the germline V gene, CDR1 is KGHSH and CDR2 is LQKENI. V lost 4 bases, J lost 7 bases, and 8 bases stayed unmatched. CDR3 sequence reads: CASSLISGSDNEQFF. CDR3 in DNA: TGTGCCAGCTCACTGATTAGCGGGAGTGATAATGAGCAGTTCTTC.

The chain couples TRBV7-3 to TRBJ2-1; D remains ambiguous. Germline V gives CDR1 SGHTA, CDR2 FQGTGA. V shed 5 bases and J shed 3 bases, with 11 bases lying between them. The CDR3 covers 14 residues. The CDR3 nucleotides read TGTGCCAGCAGCCGAACTTGGGGCTACAATGAGCAGTTCTTC. Protein sequence: CASSRTWGYNEQFF.

The chain recombines TRBV29-1 with TRBJ1-1; D call uncertain. CDR1 SQVTM and CDR2 ANQGSEA come from the germline V gene. This CDR3 contains 13 residues. V lost 8 bases and J lost 0, with 13 bases in between. The DNA for the CDR3 is TGCAGCTCCGGATCTAGGGTGAACACTGAAGCTTTCTTT. This codes for CSSGSRVNTEAFF.

This rearrangement joins TRBV12-3 or TRBV12-4 to TRBJ2-7; the match to TRBD2 covers 13 bases. The CDR3 is 14 residues long. Losses at the gene ends were 4 bases for V and 6 bases for J; bases not matched to a gene: 3. The CDR3 spells CASSSRTSGSEQYF. Written as DNA, the CDR3 is TGTGCCAGCAGTTCCCGGACTAGCGGGAGCGAGCAGTACTTC.

This clonotype occurred once. V is TRBV29-1 and J is TRBJ2-5, with TRBD1 as a possible D gene (6 bases). Trimming removed 7 bases at V and 5 bases at J, with 14 bases between. There are 12 residues in the CDR3. Looked up from germline, CDR1 is SQVTM and CDR2 is ANQGSEA. In DNA form, the CDR3 reads TGCAGCGCACAGGGACGTAAGGAGACCCAGTACTTC. Its translation: CSAQGRKETQYF. Drawing the rest from reference TRBV29-1 and TRBJ2-5, the complete variable domain is SAVISQKPSRDICQRGTSLTIQCQVDSQVTMMFWYRQQPGQSLTLIATANQGSEATYESGFVIDKFPISRPNLTFSTLTVSNMSPEDSSIYLCSAQGRKETQYFGPGTRLLVL.

The rearrangement links TRBV5-1 to TRBJ2-1, with TRBD1 matching 7 bases. CDR3 length: 13 residues. V dropped 4 bases and J dropped 9; count of bases not matched to a gene: 7. Germline V gene data show CDR1 as SGHRS and CDR2 as YFSETQ. The CDR3 DNA sequence: TGCGCCAGCAGCATCCCCAGGGGGTTTGAGCAGTTCTTC. This sequence encodes CASSIPRGFEQFF.

This chain joins TRBV24-1 and TRBJ2-1, with D unresolved. CDR3 length equals 13 residues. Trimming took off 5 bases at V and 4 bases at J, with 8 bases between the two ends. CDR1 KGHDR and CDR2 SFDVKD come from the germline V gene. CDR3 sequence reads: CATSGEGYNEQFF. The DNA of the CDR3 is TGTGCCACCAGTGGTGAAGGGTACAATGAGCAGTTCTTC.

This sequence joins TRBV29-1 and TRBJ2-7; 10 nucleotides line up with TRBD1. Germline CDR1 and CDR2: SQVTM and ANQGSEA. This CDR3 spans 14 amino acids. Trimming took 7 bases from V and 3 from J; bases not matched to a gene: 9. The CDR3 loop reads CSASKTGGNYEQYF. CDR3 in DNA: TGCAGCGCCTCTAAGACAGGGGGCAACTACGAGCAGTACTTC.

V gene TRBV7-8 combines with J gene TRBJ2-7, with 11 bases matching TRBD2. The length of the CDR3 is 16 residues. Germline lookup yields CDR1 SGHVS and CDR2 FQNEAQ. Losses at the gene ends were 0 bases for V and 4 bases for J; bases not matched to a gene: 5. CDR3 sequence (DNA): TGTGCCAGCAGCTTAGCTTCACTAGCGGGAGTGTACGAGCAGTACTTC. Its translation is CASSLASLAGVYEQYF.

This rearrangement joins TRBV10-3 to TRBJ2-7; D uncertain. Germline V lookup: CDR1 ENHRY, CDR2 SYGVKD. The ends were cut back, 0 bases at V and 7 bases at J, with 4 bases in the middle. The CDR3 has 11 residues. The CDR3 nucleotides are TGTGCCATCAGTGAGTCGGGGGAGCAGTACTTC. Translation: CAISESGEQYF.

This chain joins TRBV12-3 or TRBV12-4 and TRBJ2-7; D might be TRBD1 (6 bases). V shed 8 bases and J shed 3 bases, with 11 bases lying between them. There are 12 residues in the CDR3. The CDR3, as DNA: TGTGCCAGCCGAGCAGGGGTCTACGAGCAGTACTTC. The encoded protein is CASRAGVYEQYF.

The V and J genes are TRBV20-1 and TRBJ2-7, with TRBD1 matching over 11 bases. V shed 3 bases, J shed 5 bases, and the junction held 15 bases outside the gene matches. CDR1 and CDR2 from the germline V gene are DFQATT and SNEGSKA (reference sequence). The CDR3 totals 17 residues. The DNA for the CDR3 is TGCAGTGCTAGGGGACAGGGGGACCTAACTAGTTCCCACGAGCAGTACTTC. This codes for CSARGQGDLTSSHEQYF.

The rearrangement links TRBV20-1 to TRBJ2-1; possible D gene TRBD1, 5 bases. Trimming removed 7 bases from V and 3 bases from J, with 16 bases in between. This CDR3 spans 14 amino acids. Germline V CDR1 and CDR2: DFQATT, SNEGSKA (reference sequence). CDR3 bases: TGCAGTGTTACTCAGGGTTCCGGCTACAATGAGCAGTTCTTC. This gives the protein CSVTQGSGYNEQFF.

The chain joins TRBV19 to TRBJ2-7; 7 bases agree with TRBD2. V lost 4 bases and J lost 4; bases outside the gene matches: 4. The germline gives CDR1 LNHDA, CDR2 SQIVND (reference sequence). The CDR3 runs 13 residues. The CDR3 bases are TGTGCCAGTAGTAAGGCCGGGAGGTACGAGCAGTACTTC. It codes for CASSKAGRYEQYF. Variable domain in full (rest from reference TRBV19 and TRBJ2-7): DGGITQSPKYLFRKEGQNVTLSCEQNLNHDAMYWYRQDPGQGLRLIYYSQIVNDFQKGDIAEGYSVSREKKESFPLTVTSAQKNPTAFYLCASSKAGRYEQYFGPGTRLTVT.

This chain uses TRBV29-1 with TRBJ2-2; D assignment may be TRBD1 or TRBD2 (5 bases each). Germline V gene data show CDR1 as SQVTM and CDR2 as ANQGSEA. Deletions cut 7 bases from V and 4 bases from J, with 10 bases between. The CDR3 runs to 12 residues. The CDR3 loop is CSGWDPTGELFF. CDR3 DNA sequence: TGCAGCGGCTGGGACCCCACCGGGGAGCTGTTTTTT.

The genes are TRBV6-2 or TRBV6-3 and TRBJ2-7, with TRBD2 matching over 15 bases. In germline, CDR1 is MNHEY, CDR2 SVGEGT. The junction had 10 bases not matched to a gene; V was cut back by 2 bases and J by 5 bases. The CDR3 covers 18 residues. CDR3 bases: TGTGCCAGCAGTTACCTTCTTGGGACTAGCGGGAGGTACCACGAGCAGTACTTC. Translation: CASSYLLGTSGRYHEQYF.

The genes are TRBV28 and TRBJ2-3, with 7 bases fitting TRBD2. The CDR3 contains 16 residues. The germline V gene has CDR1 MDHEN and CDR2 SYDVKM. Unmatched junction bases numbered 8, after V lost 1 base and J lost 4 bases. CDR3 in amino acids: CASSLYRGSPPDTQYF. In nucleotides, the CDR3 is TGTGCCAGCAGTTTATATCGCGGGAGCCCCCCAGATACGCAGTATTTT.

This chain connects TRBV29-1 to TRBJ1-3; maybe TRBD1 (6 bases). The germline CDR1 and CDR2 sequences are SQVTM and ANQGSEA. This CDR3 region has 14 residues. Deletions cut 5 bases from V and 0 bases from J, with 11 bases between. Here the CDR3 reads CSVRTVNSGNTIYF. The DNA for the CDR3 is TGCAGCGTTCGGACAGTGAACTCTGGAAACACCATATATTTT.

This clonotype was observed once. V is TRBV29-1 and J is TRBJ2-3; D gene uncertain. Per the germline V gene, CDR1 is SQVTM and CDR2 is ANQGSEA. Trimming pared 2 bases from V and 4 bases from J, leaving 16 bases between. This CDR3 contains 15 residues. The CDR3 protein is CSVENSRDSPDTQYF. Written as DNA, the CDR3 is TGCAGCGTTGAAAATAGTCGAGACTCACCAGATACGCAGTATTTT.

V usage is TRBV30 and J usage is TRBJ2-1, with 15 bases lining up with TRBD2. Germline CDR1 reads GTSNPN; CDR2 reads SVGIG (reference sequence). CDR3 length: 17 amino acids. Trimming at V came to 0 bases and at J to 7 bases, leaving 7 bases not matched to a gene. CDR3 nucleotides: TGTGCCTGGAGTGTACGAGGCGGGACTAGCGGGGGGAATGAGCAGTTCTTC. Translating gives CAWSVRGGTSGGNEQFF.

This clonotype was observed a single time. The V gene is TRBV27, the J gene TRBJ1-5; no clear D gene. V dropped 7 bases and J dropped 6 bases, with 13 bases sitting between them. The CDR3 length is 13 residues. Per germline, CDR1 MNHEY and CDR2 SMNVEV (reference sequence). CDR3 nucleotides: TGTGCCAGCAACGAAAATCGGGGTCAGCCCCAGCATTTT. Translated, it gives CASNENRGQPQHF.

The chain couples TRBV27 to TRBJ2-7, with 7 bases identical to TRBD1. This CDR3 comprises 12 residues. Germline CDR1 and CDR2: MNHEY and SMNVEV (reference sequence). The trim removed 3 bases at V and 7 bases at J, leaving 3 bases unmatched. This CDR3 reads CASSFSGGEQYF. CDR3 nucleotide sequence: TGTGCCAGCAGTTTTTCAGGGGGTGAGCAGTACTTC.

This chain joins TRBV7-2 and TRBJ1-2, with TRBD1 identical over 8 bases. The CDR3 extends over 15 amino acids. The J segment lost 6 bases and the V segment lost 1 base, leaving 7 bases of the junction unmatched. Germline lookup yields CDR1 SGHTA and CDR2 FQGNSA. CDR3 residues: CASSLVATGVNGYTF. Written as DNA, the CDR3 is TGTGCCAGCAGCTTAGTGGCGACAGGGGTCAATGGCTACACCTTC.

The chain combines TRBV20-1 with TRBJ2-4; no clear D. V lost 0 bases and J 0 bases, leaving 12 bases between the germline ends. From germline, CDR1 is DFQATT and CDR2 SNEGSKA (reference sequence). The CDR3 loop spans 16 amino acids. Here the CDR3 reads CSARDLVSIAKNIQYF. In nucleotides, the CDR3 is TGCAGTGCTAGAGATCTGGTTTCTATAGCCAAAAACATTCAGTACTTC.

The gene calls are TRBV7-2 and TRBJ2-7; D call uncertain. Deletions cut 3 bases from V and 6 bases from J, with 9 bases between. Germline CDR1 and CDR2: SGHTA and FQGNSA. The CDR3 length is 12 residues. The CDR3 loop is CASSFSTLEQYF. Written as DNA, the CDR3 is TGTGCCAGCAGCTTTTCTACCCTCGAGCAGTACTTC.

The rearrangement uses TRBV24-1 and TRBJ2-5; D uncertain. Per germline, CDR1 KGHDR and CDR2 SFDVKD. The CDR3 extends over 17 amino acids. The V end lost 0 bases, the J end lost 5 bases, and 18 bases lay between the germline ends. CDR3 in DNA: TGTGCCACCAGTGATTTGCTCCAGGAAAACGGAGAGGAGACCCAGTACTTC. Amino acid sequence: CATSDLLQENGEETQYF.

V is TRBV7-8 and J is TRBJ2-3; perhaps TRBD2 as D (6 bases). Germline assignment: CDR1 SGHVS and CDR2 FQNEAQ. This CDR3 spans 15 amino acids. V was pared by 5 bases and J by 1 base, with 13 bases between. The CDR3 sequence is CASSAGLDRTDTQYF. The DNA of the CDR3 is TGTGCCAGCAGCGCGGGACTGGATCGCACAGATACGCAGTATTTT. Complete variable domain (other parts from reference TRBV7-8 and TRBJ2-3): GAGVSQSPRYKVAKRGQDVALRCDPISGHVSLFWYQQALGQGPEFLTYFQNEAQLDKSGLPSDRFFAERPEGSVSTLKIQRTQQEDSAVYLCASSAGLDRTDTQYFGPGTRLTVL.

The chain is built from TRBV28 and TRBJ2-1; 7 nucleotides agree with TRBD2. The CDR3 is 16 residues long. Trimming removed 7 bases from V and 4 bases from J; junction bases left unmatched: 13. CDR1 and CDR2 (germline): MDHEN, SYDVKM. CDR3 residues: CASTPGFEAGYNEQFF. For the CDR3, the DNA is TGTGCCAGCACCCCCGGGTTTGAAGCGGGGTACAATGAGCAGTTCTTC. Looking up the rest from reference TRBV28 and TRBJ2-1 gives the full variable domain: DVKVTQSSRYLVKRTGEKVFLECVQDMDHENMFWYRQDPGLGLRLIYFSYDVKMKEKGDIPEGYSVSREKKERFSLILESASTNQTSMYLCASTPGFEAGYNEQFFGPGTRLTVL.